These 20 T cell receptor beta chains were all obtained from the same sample, sequenced in a study of blood T cell repertoires in COVID-19. The assay was immunoSEQ multiplex PCR, and TCRdb's table has in-frame clones only and misses some. The sample has 200,000 or so clones; roughly 86% are singletons. The material sequenced was peripheral blood. Receptor source: a woman in her fifties or sixties with acute or convalescent COVID-19.

This clone appeared a few times. V and J are TRBV30 and TRBJ2-7; D might be TRBD1 (6 bases). This CDR3 has 11 residues. Looked up from germline, CDR1 is GTSNPN and CDR2 is SVGIG (reference sequence). Trimming cost V 3 bases and J 4 bases, with 7 bases left between them. The CDR3, as DNA: TGTGCCTGGAGGACAGGTTACGAGCAGTACTTC. Translated, it gives CAWRTGYEQYF.

The chain is built from TRBV5-5 and TRBJ1-4, with TRBD1 matching over 10 bases. V lost 4 bases, J lost 7 bases, and 13 bases stayed unmatched. Germline CDR1 SGHKS, CDR2 YYEKEE (reference sequence). The CDR3 is 17 amino acids. CDR3 DNA sequence: TGTGCCAGCAGCCTGTCCCCTCTGACAGGGGGCAGTGAAAAACTGTTTTTT. Its translation is CASSLSPLTGGSEKLFF.

This clone is a singleton in its sample. The chain recombines TRBV6-5 with TRBJ1-5, with D maybe TRBD1 (5 bases). The CDR3 spans 15 residues. Per the germline V gene, CDR1 is MNHEY and CDR2 is SVGAGI. Trimming took 0 bases from V and 4 from J, leaving 10 bases between them. CDR3 DNA: TGTGCCAGCAGTTACTCACAGGTCGGGAATCAGCCCCAGCATTTT. This sequence encodes CASSYSQVGNQPQHF.

The rearrangement uses TRBV27 and TRBJ1-2, with 7 nucleotides matching TRBD1. CDR1 is MNHEY and CDR2 is SMNVEV in the germline V gene (reference sequence). CDR3 length: 16 amino acids. V lost 6 bases to trimming and J lost 1 base; unmatched junction nucleotides: 11. The CDR3 sequence is CASSPFRDRVNYGYTF. CDR3 nucleotides: TGTGCCAGCAGCCCCTTCCGAGACAGGGTTAACTATGGCTACACCTTC.

V is TRBV29-1 and J is TRBJ1-2, with 12 positions matching TRBD1. With 6 bases clipped from V and 4 bases from J, the junction kept 9 bases outside the gene matches. Germline loops: CDR1 SQVTM, CDR2 ANQGSEA. The CDR3 is made up of 15 amino acids. The CDR3 DNA sequence: TGCAGCGTGTTGGAGGGGACAGGGGGCGGCTATGGCTACACCTTC. Encoded protein: CSVLEGTGGGYGYTF.

The chain recombines TRBV19 with TRBJ1-2, with 7 positions matching TRBD1. Germline V gene sequence: CDR1 LNHDA, CDR2 SQIVND (reference sequence). This CDR3 is built from 13 residues. The trim removed 6 bases at V and 6 bases at J, leaving 7 bases unmatched. The CDR3 loop is CASSRQGSNGYTF. In nucleotides, the CDR3 is TGTGCCAGTAGCCGACAGGGTAGCAATGGCTACACCTTC.

This clone was seen more than once but under ten times. The chain recombines TRBV10-1 with TRBJ2-3; 9 nucleotides agree with TRBD2. This CDR3 has 14 residues. CDR1 WNHNN and CDR2 SYGVQD come from the germline V gene (reference sequence). V was pared by 3 bases and J by 7 bases, with 5 bases of the junction left unmatched. CDR3 sequence: CASSEAGGENTQYF. In nucleotides, the CDR3 is TGCGCCAGCAGTGAAGCGGGAGGAGAGAATACGCAGTATTTT.

The chain uses TRBV7-2 and TRBJ2-3, with a weak D call TRBD1 (5 bases). This CDR3 region has 16 residues. The germline gives CDR1 SGHTA, CDR2 FQGNSA. Trimming removed 4 bases from V and 0 bases from J, with 14 bases in between. The CDR3 spells CASSSMGLRSTDTQYF. The CDR3 DNA is TGTGCCAGCAGCTCCATGGGGCTCCGAAGCACAGATACGCAGTATTTT.

V and J are TRBV27 and TRBJ2-2; tentative D call: TRBD1 (6 bases). V was cut by 0 bases and J by 5 bases, with 10 bases left in between. The CDR3 runs 15 residues. Per the germline V gene, CDR1 is MNHEY and CDR2 is SMNVEV (reference sequence). Here the CDR3 DNA reads TGTGCCAGCAGTTTATCGGCGCAGGGGACCGGGGAGCTGTTTTTT. Its translation is CASSLSAQGTGELFF.

The V gene is TRBV5-1, the J gene TRBJ2-6; TRBD1 matches 9 bases. This CDR3 contains 15 residues. Germline V gene sequence: CDR1 SGHRS, CDR2 YFSETQ. The V and J ends lost 5 bases and 4 bases, in that order; junction bases with no gene match: 4. The DNA of the CDR3 is TGCGCCAGCAGTCGGGACAGGGCCGGGGCCAACGTCCTGACTTTC. Amino acid sequence: CASSRDRAGANVLTF.

This sequence joins TRBV30 and TRBJ2-7; TRBD2 aligns across 10 bases. Germline V CDR1 and CDR2: GTSNPN, SVGIG (reference sequence). This CDR3 spans 17 amino acids. After removal of 4 bases from V and 1 base from J, the junction contained 13 bases not matched to a gene. The CDR3, as DNA: TGTGCCTGGACCGAAAAGGGAGCGGGAGGGTTTTCCTACGAGCAGTACTTC. Its protein product is CAWTEKGAGGFSYEQYF.

This clone was detected only once. V usage is TRBV15 and J usage is TRBJ2-2; 9 nucleotides match TRBD2. Germline V gene sequence: CDR1 LNHNV, CDR2 YYDKDF (reference sequence). The V segment lost 0 bases and the J segment 5 bases; nucleotides outside the gene matches: 7. CDR3 length: 17 amino acids. The CDR3 coding sequence is TGTGCCACCAGCAGAGACAGAGAGCGGGAGGCGACCGGGGAGCTGTTTTTT. It specifies CATSRDREREATGELFF.

The V gene is TRBV6-5, the J gene TRBJ1-2; the match to TRBD1 covers 8 bases. CDR1 is MNHEY and CDR2 is SVGAGI in the germline V gene. V gave up 4 bases and J gave up 4 bases; unmatched junction bases: 11. The CDR3 runs 16 residues. The CDR3 here is CASSSTTGGPPYGYTF. The CDR3 DNA reads TGTGCCAGCAGTTCTACTACAGGGGGGCCCCCCTATGGCTACACCTTC.

This clone appeared a single time. The limits of the CDR3 on the DNA are not certain, so only TCRdb's listed CDR3 is given. V usage is TRBV21-1 and J usage is TRBJ1-5; no DNA check was done on the table's D call, TRBD1. TRBV21-1 constitutes a pseudogene. The CDR3 spans 15 residues, counting both ends. This chain's CDR3 is CASSKVGQGNQPQHF.

The rearrangement joins TRBV3-1 (or the pseudogene TRBV3-2) to TRBJ1-5; D unclear. Germline lookup yields CDR1 LGHDT and CDR2 YNNKEL (reference sequence). CDR3 length: 13 residues. Trimming stripped 4 bases from V and 6 bases from J, with 10 bases between. CDR3 protein: CASSPDRGQPQHF. The DNA of the CDR3 is TGTGCCAGCAGCCCCGATCGGGGTCAGCCCCAGCATTTT.

CDR3 coding DNA: TGTGCCAGCAGTGCTCCGGGACAGGGGTCAACTGAAGCTTTCTTT. As protein: CASSAPGQGSTEAFF. V is TRBV6-6 and J is TRBJ1-1; 10 bases agree with TRBD1. CDR1 is MNHNY and CDR2 is SVGAGI in the germline V gene (reference sequence). Germline trimming cut 5 bases from V and 5 bases from J; bases unmatched to any gene: 8. This CDR3 is built from 15 residues.

The V gene is TRBV5-4, the J gene TRBJ2-3, with 8 positions matching TRBD2. The CDR3 loop spans 15 amino acids. Germline values: CDR1 SGHNT, CDR2 YYREEE (reference sequence). Germline trimming cut 3 bases from V and 2 bases from J; bases unmatched to any gene: 5. The CDR3 sequence: CASSSMTSVTDTQYF. CDR3 DNA sequence: TGTGCCAGCAGCTCGATGACTAGCGTCACAGATACGCAGTATTTT.

This chain joins TRBV6-2 or TRBV6-3 and TRBJ2-6; D unresolved. This CDR3 has 13 residues. The V and J ends lost 6 bases and 5 bases respectively, with 8 bases between them. Germline V CDR1 and CDR2: MNHEY, SVGEGT. For the CDR3, the DNA is TGTGCCAGCAGCCTTACAAGGGCCAACGTCCTGACTTTC. Translated: CASSLTRANVLTF.

The rearrangement links TRBV5-6 to TRBJ1-1; D is undetermined. The CDR3 has 15 amino acids. Trimming removed 0 bases from V and 2 bases from J, with 11 bases in between. Germline V gives CDR1 SGHDT, CDR2 YYEEEE. CDR3 sequence: CASSLGAATNTEAFF. The CDR3 bases are TGTGCCAGCAGCTTGGGGGCAGCAACAAACACTGAAGCTTTCTTT.

The V gene is TRBV6-4, the J gene TRBJ1-1; the D is unclear. This CDR3 is 13 amino acids long. The V and J ends lost 4 bases and 8 bases respectively, with 14 bases between them. Looked up from germline, CDR1 is MRHNA and CDR2 is SNTAGT. This CDR3 is CASSAQEAGEAFF. CDR3 sequence (DNA): TGTGCCAGCAGTGCCCAGGAGGCCGGGGAAGCTTTCTTT.